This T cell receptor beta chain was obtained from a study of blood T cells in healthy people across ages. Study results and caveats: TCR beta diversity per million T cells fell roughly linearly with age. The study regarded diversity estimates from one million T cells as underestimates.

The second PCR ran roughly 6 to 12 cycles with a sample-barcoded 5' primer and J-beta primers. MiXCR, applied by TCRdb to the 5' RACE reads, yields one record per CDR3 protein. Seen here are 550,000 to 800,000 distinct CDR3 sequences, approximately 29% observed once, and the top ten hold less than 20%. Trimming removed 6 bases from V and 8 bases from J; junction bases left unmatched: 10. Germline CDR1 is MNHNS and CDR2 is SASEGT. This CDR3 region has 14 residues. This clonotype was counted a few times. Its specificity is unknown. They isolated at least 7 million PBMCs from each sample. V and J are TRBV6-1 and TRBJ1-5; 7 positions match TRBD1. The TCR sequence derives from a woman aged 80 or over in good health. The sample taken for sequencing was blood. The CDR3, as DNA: TGTGCCAGCAGAAAGACAGGGCTAGGTGAGCCCCAGCATTTT. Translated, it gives CASRKTGLGEPQHF.